What follows are 10 T cell receptor beta chains derived from one specimen sequenced in a study of Ad26.COV2.S vaccination and SARS-CoV-2 variants (dated by TCRdb to the early 2020s). This specimen's treatment or condition label, interpreted: some 20 received Ad26.COV2.S at low or high dose, single or two shots; about 5 received placebo; per-sample allocation not given. For vaccine and placebo recipients, the sequenced repertoires came from samples collected on day 63 after the first injection. Library generation was performed with the immunoSEQ multiplex PCR assay. TCRdb obtained this table from immuneACCESS and retained in-frame rearrangements with V and J assigned. These tables miss some clones; where compared with another copy, unresolved V genes account for less than half of the shortfall, and the remainder is unexplained. This sample comprises around 340,000 clones, about 86% of them detected only once. Approximately 11% of the sample goes to the ten largest clones.

The sample here was peripheral blood, taken in a trial of Ad26.COV2.S vaccine versus placebo. The receptors here all came from a person aged 18 to 59 who received the Ad26.COV2.S COVID-19 vaccine or a placebo.

The chain links TRBV3-1 (or the pseudogene TRBV3-2) to TRBJ1-3; D remains ambiguous. The CDR3 is 16 amino acids. Germline CDR1 LGHDT, CDR2 YNNKEL (reference sequence). The V end lost 5 bases, the J end lost 4 bases, and 18 bases lay between the germline ends. CDR3: CASSNYTEGLGNTIYF. The CDR3 region has the DNA TGTGCCAGCAGCAACTACACGGAGGGCCTAGGAAACACCATATATTTT.

CDR3 protein: CASSQSPRGREQYF. CDR3 in DNA: TGCGCCAGCAGTCAGAGTCCCAGGGGTCGCGAGCAGTACTTC. This chain uses TRBV23-1 with TRBJ2-7, with D tentatively TRBD1 (6 bases). TRBV23-1 is flagged as an ORF with uncertain function. The CDR3 length is 14 residues. Trimming removed 3 bases from V and 6 bases from J, with 15 bases in between.

The chain links TRBV19 to TRBJ1-2; 8 bases agree with TRBD1. The length of the CDR3 is 15 residues. The germline CDR1 and CDR2 sequences are LNHDA and SQIVND (reference sequence). With V trimmed by 7 bases and J by 4 bases, 11 bases remained unmatched. CDR3 sequence reads: CASNPQPGQVYGYTF. In nucleotides, the CDR3 is TGTGCCAGTAACCCCCAACCGGGACAGGTCTATGGCTACACCTTC. The full variable domain, with the rest looked up from reference TRBV19 and TRBJ1-2, is DGGITQSPKYLFRKEGQNVTLSCEQNLNHDAMYWYRQDPGQGLRLIYYSQIVNDFQKGDIAEGYSVSREKKESFPLTVTSAQKNPTAFYLCASNPQPGQVYGYTFGSGTRLTVV.

The chain carries TRBV28 and TRBJ2-7, with D uncertain. Per the germline V gene, CDR1 is MDHEN and CDR2 is SYDVKM. Between the trimmed V and J ends, which lost 7 bases and 9 bases, there was a span of 22 bases. The length of the CDR3 is 14 residues. The CDR3 DNA reads as TGTGCCAGCACTTACACTCTAGGCCCGAACGGGCAGTACTTC. Translated: CASTYTLGPNGQYF.

The chain links TRBV28 to TRBJ2-7; 7 positions match TRBD1. The V gene end was trimmed by 7 bases and the J gene end by 2 bases; junction bases not matched to a gene: 8. CDR1 is MDHEN, CDR2 SYDVKM, per germline. The CDR3 totals 14 residues. The CDR3 loop is CASITTGITYEQYF. DNA for the CDR3: TGTGCCAGCATCACGACAGGGATAACCTACGAGCAGTACTTC.

V usage is TRBV28 and J usage is TRBJ2-3; D ambiguous. Germline loops: CDR1 MDHEN, CDR2 SYDVKM. Trimming cost V 8 bases and J 2 bases, with 17 bases left between them. The CDR3 has 15 residues. CDR3 loop: CASAGSDWATDTQYF. The CDR3 nucleotides are TGTGCCAGCGCCGGCTCGGATTGGGCCACAGATACGCAGTATTTT.

The J gene is TRBJ2-3, the V gene TRBV28; TRBD2 aligns across 16 bases. The CDR3 runs to 15 residues. CDR1 MDHEN and CDR2 SYDVKM come from the germline V gene. J was trimmed by 6 bases and V by 5 bases; bases with no gene match: 2. The CDR3, as DNA: TGTGCCAGCAGTGGGACTAGCGGGGGGGCCGATACGCAGTATTTT. This gives the protein CASSGTSGGADTQYF.

J is TRBJ2-5 and V is TRBV14; TRBD2 aligns across 9 bases. This CDR3 spans 13 amino acids. J gave up 5 bases and V 6 bases, and 4 bases lay outside the gene matches. Looked up from germline, CDR1 is SGHDN and CDR2 is FVKESK. CDR3 nucleotide sequence: TGTGCCAGCAGGCCTAGCGGGGTTGAGACCCAGTACTTC. Protein product: CASRPSGVETQYF.

This chain joins TRBV11-3 and TRBJ2-3; D might be TRBD2 (5 bases). Looked up from germline, CDR1 is SGHNT and CDR2 is YENEEA. The V end was cut by 5 bases, the J end by 3 bases, with 12 bases between. CDR3 length: 14 amino acids. CDR3 in DNA: TGTGCCAGCAGCCGGGGATCGGCTACAGATACGCAGTATTTT. As protein: CASSRGSATDTQYF.

This chain uses TRBV7-3 with TRBJ2-7; 8 bases fit TRBD2. Germline V CDR1 and CDR2: SGHTA, FQGTGA. The ends lost 5 bases at V and 3 bases at J; junction bases unmatched: 6. This CDR3 contains 14 residues. CDR3 sequence: CASSPVAGGYEQYF. CDR3 nucleotides: TGTGCCAGCAGCCCCGTGGCGGGAGGCTACGAGCAGTACTTC.